This passage covers 2 T cell receptor beta chains from one sample sequenced in a study of regulatory T cells in long-lasting Graves disease. Building the TCR beta libraries relied on iRepertoire HTBI primers, and CDR3 regions underwent Arm-PCR. TCRdb redid the calling of the multiplex PCR reads with MiXCR, one entry per CDR3 protein. The sample holds 400,000 to 500,000 distinct CDR3 sequences; roughly 20% are singletons and the top ten take approximately 8%. Time point described: persistent/refractory GD, antithyroid drugs over 5 years with positive TRAb. Scientists built the TCR library using RNA that was extracted from PBMCs. Sequencing was performed on peripheral blood mononuclear cells (PBMCs), taken when the disease was refractory, from a patient treated with antithyroid drugs. All receptors come from a female donor with Graves disease.

V is TRBV5-1 and J is TRBJ2-7, with D perhaps matching TRBD1 (6 bases). Germline lookup yields CDR1 SGHRS and CDR2 YFSETQ. V lost 1 base and J 4 bases, leaving 15 bases between the germline ends. This CDR3 is 15 amino acids long. The CDR3 protein is CASSLRDTTVYEQYF. Here the CDR3 DNA reads TGCGCCAGCAGCTTGCGGGACACTACGGTTTACGAGCAGTACTTC.

This clonotype has only a few counts. The V and J genes are TRBV4-3 and TRBJ1-2; unclear D gene. The CDR3 has 13 amino acids. The V end lost 3 bases, the J end lost 5 bases, and 10 bases lay between the germline ends. CDR1 LGHNA and CDR2 YSLEER come from the germline V gene. This CDR3 reads CASSQRAGYGYTF. CDR3 DNA: TGCGCCAGCAGCCAGAGGGCGGGATATGGCTACACCTTC.